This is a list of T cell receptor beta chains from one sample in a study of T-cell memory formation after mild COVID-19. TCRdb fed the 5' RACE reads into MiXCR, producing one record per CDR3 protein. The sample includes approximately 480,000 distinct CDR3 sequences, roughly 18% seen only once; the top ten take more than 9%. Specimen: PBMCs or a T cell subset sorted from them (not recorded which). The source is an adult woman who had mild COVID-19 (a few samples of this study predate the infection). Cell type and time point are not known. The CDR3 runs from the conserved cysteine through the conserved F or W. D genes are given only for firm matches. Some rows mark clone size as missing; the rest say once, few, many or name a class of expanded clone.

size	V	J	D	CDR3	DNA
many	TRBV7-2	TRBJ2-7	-	CASSLGIESYEQYF	TGTGCCAGCAGCTTAGGGATAGAGTCCTACGAGCAGTACTTC
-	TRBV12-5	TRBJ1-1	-	CASGFGGAGTEAFF	TGTGCTAGTGGTTTTGGGGGGGCAGGTACTGAAGCTTTCTTT
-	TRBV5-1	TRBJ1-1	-	CASSLVGGQRNTEAFF	TGCGCCAGCAGCTTGGTTGGTGGACAACGGAACACTGAAGCTTTCTTT
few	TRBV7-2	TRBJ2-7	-	CASSSAGGDAYEQYF	TGTGCCAGCAGTTCAGCGGGCGGGGACGCCTACGAGCAGTACTTC
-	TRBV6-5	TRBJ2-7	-	CASSRGAGDTYEQYF	TGTGCCAGCAGCCGCGGGGCGGGGGACACCTACGAGCAGTACTTC
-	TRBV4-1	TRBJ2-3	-	CASSPKFSPVTDTQYF	TGCGCCAGCAGCCCCAAATTTTCTCCGGTAACAGATACGCAGTATTTT
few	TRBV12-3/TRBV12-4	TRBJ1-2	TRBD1	CASRAGQGVVFQTF	TGTGCCAGCAGGGCAGGACAGGGAGTTGTTTTCCAGACCTTC
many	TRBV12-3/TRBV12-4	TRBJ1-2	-	CASILEAGQRGYTF	TGTGCCAGCATCCTTGAGGCCGGACAGCGAGGCTACACCTTC
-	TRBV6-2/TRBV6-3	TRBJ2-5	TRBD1	CASSTGTGSQETQYF	TGTGCCAGCAGTACAGGGACAGGAAGCCAAGAGACCCAGTACTTC
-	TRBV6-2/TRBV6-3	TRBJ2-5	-	CASRNVQGVGETQYF	TGTGCCAGCAGAAATGTACAGGGCGTCGGGGAGACCCAGTACTTC
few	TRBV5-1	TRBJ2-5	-	CASSLDAGRDQETQYF	TGCGCCAGCAGCTTGGATGCGGGTAGGGACCAAGAGACCCAGTACTTC
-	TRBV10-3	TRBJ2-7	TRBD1	CAINPSGQGYEQYF	TGTGCCATCAACCCCTCGGGACAGGGCTACGAGCAGTACTTC
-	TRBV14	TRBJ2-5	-	CASSQDWETQYF	TGTGCCAGCAGCCAAGATTGGGAGACCCAGTACTTC